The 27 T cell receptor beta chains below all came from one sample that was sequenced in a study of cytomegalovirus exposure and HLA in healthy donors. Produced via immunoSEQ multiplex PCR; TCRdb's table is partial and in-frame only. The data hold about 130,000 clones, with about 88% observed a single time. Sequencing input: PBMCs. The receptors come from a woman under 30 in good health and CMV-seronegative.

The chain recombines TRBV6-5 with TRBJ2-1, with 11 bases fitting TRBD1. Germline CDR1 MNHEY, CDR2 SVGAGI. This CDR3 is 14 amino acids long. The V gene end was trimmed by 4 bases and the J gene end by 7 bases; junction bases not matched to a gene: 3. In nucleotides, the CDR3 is TGTGCCAGCAGTTGGACAGGGGGCTTGAATGAGCAGTTCTTC. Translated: CASSWTGGLNEQFF.

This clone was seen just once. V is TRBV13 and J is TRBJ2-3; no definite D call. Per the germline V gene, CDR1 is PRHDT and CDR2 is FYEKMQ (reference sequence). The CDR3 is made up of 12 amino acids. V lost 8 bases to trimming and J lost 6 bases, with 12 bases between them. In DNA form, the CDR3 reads TGTGCCAGCTCCAAGGAGTCGGATACGCAGTATTTT. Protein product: CASSKESDTQYF.

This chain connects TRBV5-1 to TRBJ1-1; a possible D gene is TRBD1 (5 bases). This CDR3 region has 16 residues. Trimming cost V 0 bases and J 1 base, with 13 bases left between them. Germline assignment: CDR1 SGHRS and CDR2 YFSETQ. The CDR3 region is CASSLGRGLGNTEAFF. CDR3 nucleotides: TGCGCCAGCAGCTTGGGTCGGGGGTTAGGGAACACTGAAGCTTTCTTT.

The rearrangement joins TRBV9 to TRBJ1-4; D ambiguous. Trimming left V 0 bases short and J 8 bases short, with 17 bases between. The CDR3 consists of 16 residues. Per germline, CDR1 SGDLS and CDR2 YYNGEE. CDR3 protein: CASSVATGVGTEKLFF. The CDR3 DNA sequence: TGTGCCAGCAGCGTAGCCACGGGTGTAGGCACCGAAAAACTGTTTTTT.

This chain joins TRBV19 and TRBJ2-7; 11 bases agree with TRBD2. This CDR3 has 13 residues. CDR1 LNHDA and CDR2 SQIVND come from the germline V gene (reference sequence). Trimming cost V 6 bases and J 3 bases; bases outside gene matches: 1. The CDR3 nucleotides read TGTGCCAGTAGACTAGCGGGGGACTACGAGCAGTACTTC. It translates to CASRLAGDYEQYF.

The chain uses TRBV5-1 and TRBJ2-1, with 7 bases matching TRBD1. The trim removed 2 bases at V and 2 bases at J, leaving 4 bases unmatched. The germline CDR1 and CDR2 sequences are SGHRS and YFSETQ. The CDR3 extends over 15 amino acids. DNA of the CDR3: TGCGCCAGCAGCTTAGGGGGACAGACCTACAATGAGCAGTTCTTC. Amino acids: CASSLGGQTYNEQFF.

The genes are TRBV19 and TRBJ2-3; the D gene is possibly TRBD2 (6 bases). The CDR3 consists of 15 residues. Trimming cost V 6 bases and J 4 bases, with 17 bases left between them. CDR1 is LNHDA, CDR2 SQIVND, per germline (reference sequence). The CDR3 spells CASRFRLGRSDTQYF. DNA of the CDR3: TGTGCCAGTAGGTTCCGACTAGGAAGATCAGATACGCAGTATTTT.

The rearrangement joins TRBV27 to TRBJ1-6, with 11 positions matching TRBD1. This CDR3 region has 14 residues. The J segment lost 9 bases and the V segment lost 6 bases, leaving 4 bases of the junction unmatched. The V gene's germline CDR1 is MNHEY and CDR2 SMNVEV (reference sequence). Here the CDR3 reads CASREDRGLSPLHF. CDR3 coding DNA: TGTGCCAGCAGAGAGGACAGGGGGCTTTCACCCCTCCACTTT.

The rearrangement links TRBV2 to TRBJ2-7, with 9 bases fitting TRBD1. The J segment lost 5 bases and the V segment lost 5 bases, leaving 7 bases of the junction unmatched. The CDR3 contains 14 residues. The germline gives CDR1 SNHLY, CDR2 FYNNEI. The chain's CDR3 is CASSTEQGAHEQYF. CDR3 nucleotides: TGTGCCAGCAGTACGGAACAGGGGGCCCACGAGCAGTACTTC. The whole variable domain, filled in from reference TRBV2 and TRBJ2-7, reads EPEVTQTPSHQVTQMGQEVILRCVPISNHLYFYWYRQILGQKVEFLVSFYNNEISEKSEIFDDQFSVERPDGSNFTLKIRSTKLEDSAMYFCASSTEQGAHEQYFGPGTRLTVT.

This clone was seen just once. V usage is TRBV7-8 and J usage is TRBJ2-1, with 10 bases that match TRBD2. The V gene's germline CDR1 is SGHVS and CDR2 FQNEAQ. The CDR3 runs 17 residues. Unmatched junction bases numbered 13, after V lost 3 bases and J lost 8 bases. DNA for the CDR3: TGTGCCAGCAGCTTCGACACCGGGAGCGGGGGGGCCTATGAGCAGTTCTTC. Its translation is CASSFDTGSGGAYEQFF.

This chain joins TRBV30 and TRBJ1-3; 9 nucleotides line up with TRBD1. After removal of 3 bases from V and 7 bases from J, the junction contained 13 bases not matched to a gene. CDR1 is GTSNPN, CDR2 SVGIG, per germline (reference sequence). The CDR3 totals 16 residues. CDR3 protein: CAWRQPGTGRMNTIYF. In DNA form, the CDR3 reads TGTGCCTGGAGGCAACCCGGGACAGGGAGAATGAACACCATATATTTT.

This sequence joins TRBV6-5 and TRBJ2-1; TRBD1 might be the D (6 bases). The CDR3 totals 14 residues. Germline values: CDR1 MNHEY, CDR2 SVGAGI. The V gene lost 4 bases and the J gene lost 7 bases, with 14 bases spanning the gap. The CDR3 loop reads CASSSRLGQNEQFF. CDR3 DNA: TGTGCCAGCAGTTCCAGACTCGGACAGAATGAGCAGTTCTTC.

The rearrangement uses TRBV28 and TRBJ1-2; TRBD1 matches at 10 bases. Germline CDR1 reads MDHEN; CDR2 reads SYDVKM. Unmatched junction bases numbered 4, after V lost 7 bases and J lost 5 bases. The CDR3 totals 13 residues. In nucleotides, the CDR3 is TGTGCCAGCACCATGGGACAGGGGTATGGCTACACCTTC. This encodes CASTMGQGYGYTF.

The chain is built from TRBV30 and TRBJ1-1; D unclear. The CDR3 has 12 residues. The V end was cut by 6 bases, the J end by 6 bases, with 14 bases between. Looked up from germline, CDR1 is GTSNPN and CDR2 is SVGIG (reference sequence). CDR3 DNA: TGTGCCTGCTCAGAAAACAACGCTGAAGCTTTCTTT. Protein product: CACSENNAEAFF.

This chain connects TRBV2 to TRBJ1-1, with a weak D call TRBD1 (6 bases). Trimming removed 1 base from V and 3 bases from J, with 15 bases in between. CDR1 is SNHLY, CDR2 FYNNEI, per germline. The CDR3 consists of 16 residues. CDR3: CASSEGSGVTDTEAFF. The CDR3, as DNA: TGTGCCAGCAGTGAAGGTTCAGGGGTTACGGACACTGAAGCTTTCTTT.

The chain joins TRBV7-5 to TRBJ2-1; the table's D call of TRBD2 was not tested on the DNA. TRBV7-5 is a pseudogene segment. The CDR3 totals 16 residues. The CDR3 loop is CARSLILAAFYNEQFF. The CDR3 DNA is TGTGCCAGAAGCCTGATTCTAGCGGCCTTCTACAATGAGCAGTTCTTC.

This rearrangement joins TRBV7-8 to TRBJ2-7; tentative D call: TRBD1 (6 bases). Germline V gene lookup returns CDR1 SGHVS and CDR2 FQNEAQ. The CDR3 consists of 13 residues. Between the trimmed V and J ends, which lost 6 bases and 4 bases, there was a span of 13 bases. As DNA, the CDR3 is TGTGCCAGCAGTTCGAACAGGGTTTACGAGCAGTACGTC. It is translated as CASSSNRVYEQYV.

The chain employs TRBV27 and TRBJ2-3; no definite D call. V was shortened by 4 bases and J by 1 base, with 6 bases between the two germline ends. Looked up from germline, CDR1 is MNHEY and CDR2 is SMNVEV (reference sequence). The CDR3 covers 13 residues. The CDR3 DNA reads TGTGCCAGCAGTTACCAGGGCACAGATACGCAGTATTTT. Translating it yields CASSYQGTDTQYF.

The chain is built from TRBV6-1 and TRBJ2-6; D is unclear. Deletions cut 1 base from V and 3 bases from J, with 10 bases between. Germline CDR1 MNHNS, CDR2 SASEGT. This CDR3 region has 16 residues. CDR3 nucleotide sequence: TGTGCCAGCAGTGAAGACCCCCGAGGTGGGGCCAACGTCCTGACTTTC. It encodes CASSEDPRGGANVLTF.

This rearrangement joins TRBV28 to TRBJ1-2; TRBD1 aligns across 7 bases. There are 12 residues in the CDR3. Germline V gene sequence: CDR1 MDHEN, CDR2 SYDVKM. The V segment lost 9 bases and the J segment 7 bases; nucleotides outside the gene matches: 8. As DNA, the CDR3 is TGTGCCAGTGACGCGACAGGGACTGGCTACACCTTC. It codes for CASDATGTGYTF.

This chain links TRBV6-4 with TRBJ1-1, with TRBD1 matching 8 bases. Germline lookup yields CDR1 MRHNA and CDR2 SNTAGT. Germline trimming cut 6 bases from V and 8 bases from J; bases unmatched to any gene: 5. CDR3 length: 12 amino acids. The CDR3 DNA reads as TGTGCCAGCAGCACCCGGACAGGGGAAGCTTTCTTT. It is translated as CASSTRTGEAFF.

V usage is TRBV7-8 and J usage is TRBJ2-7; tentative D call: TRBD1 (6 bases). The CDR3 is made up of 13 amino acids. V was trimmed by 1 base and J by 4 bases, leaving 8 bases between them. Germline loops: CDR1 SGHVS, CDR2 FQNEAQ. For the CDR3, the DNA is TGTGCCAGCAGCTTAGTAGGGGGTTACGAGCAGTACTTC. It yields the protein CASSLVGGYEQYF.

Here the CDR3 DNA reads TGTGCCAGCAGCCCCACACACGGAGCGGACTGGACGAACACCGGGGAGCTGTTTTTT. It specifies CASSPTHGADWTNTGELFF. The J gene is TRBJ2-2, the V gene TRBV9, with D possibly being TRBD2 (5 bases). The V gene lost 4 bases and the J gene lost 0 bases, with 22 bases spanning the gap. Germline V gives CDR1 SGDLS, CDR2 YYNGEE. The CDR3 totals 19 residues.

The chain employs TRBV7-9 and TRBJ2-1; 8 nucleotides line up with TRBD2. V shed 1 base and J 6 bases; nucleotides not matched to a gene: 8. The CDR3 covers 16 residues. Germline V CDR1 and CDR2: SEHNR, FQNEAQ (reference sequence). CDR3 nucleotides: TGTGCCAGCAGCTTAGGGGCCGGCGGGGGGACCAATGAGCAGTTCTTC. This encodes CASSLGAGGGTNEQFF.

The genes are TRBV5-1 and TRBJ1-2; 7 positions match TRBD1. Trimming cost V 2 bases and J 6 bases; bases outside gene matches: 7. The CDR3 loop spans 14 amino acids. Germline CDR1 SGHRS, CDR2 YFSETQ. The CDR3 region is CASSFGQEYDGYTF. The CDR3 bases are TGCGCCAGCAGCTTCGGACAGGAGTACGATGGCTACACCTTC.

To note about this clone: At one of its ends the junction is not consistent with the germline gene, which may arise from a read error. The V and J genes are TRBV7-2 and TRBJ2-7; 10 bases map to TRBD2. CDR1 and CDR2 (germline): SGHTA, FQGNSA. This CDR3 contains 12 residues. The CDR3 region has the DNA TGTGCCAGCAGCTTAGTTTCGGGACTAGCGAGCTTC. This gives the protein CASSLVSGLASF. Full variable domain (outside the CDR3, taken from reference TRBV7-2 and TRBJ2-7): GAGVSQSPSNKVTEKGKDVELRCDPISGHTALYWYRQSLGQGLEFLIYFQGNSAPDKSGLPSDRFSAERTGGSVSTLTIQRTQQEDSAVYLCASSLVSGLASFGPGTRLTVT.

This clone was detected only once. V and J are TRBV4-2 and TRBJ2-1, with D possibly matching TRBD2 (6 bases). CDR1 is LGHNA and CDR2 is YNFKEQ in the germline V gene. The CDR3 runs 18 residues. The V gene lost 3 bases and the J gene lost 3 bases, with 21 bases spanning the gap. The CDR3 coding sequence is TGTGCCAGCAGCCACGGCCTAGCGACCACTCCCAGCTACAATGAGCAGTTCTTC. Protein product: CASSHGLATTPSYNEQFF.